This T cell receptor (beta chain) came from a study of cytomegalovirus exposure and HLA in healthy donors (dated by TCRdb to about 2017). In terms of the full investigation: According to a later analysis, one platform produced both the 120 validation repertoires and the roughly 640 repertoires of the first cohort. The study was designed to test whether signatures of past pathogen exposure could be identified by cataloging public T cell receptors. Along with the roughly 610-subject first cohort, a separate validation cohort of over a hundred different subjects was used. To predict cytomegalovirus infection status, the study brought together high-throughput TCR immunosequencing, statistical association of individual TCRs with disease status, and machine learning.

Ends trimmed: V by 1 base, J by 7 bases; bases unmatched to a gene: 4. The CDR3 covers 15 residues, taking in both the cysteine and the phenylalanine. Just the 45-base CDR3 DNA is kept, in frame starting at base 1. The germline V gene encodes CDR1 SGHDN and CDR2 FVKESK. Library preparation employed the immunoSEQ multiplex PCR assay. In the source study's methods: A statistical classification framework was developed to diagnose cytomegalovirus status using the catalog of TCR beta chain sequences. As stored in TCRdb, this immuneACCESS dataset retains in-frame rearrangements with V and J assigned. A fraction of the clones does not appear; measured against another copy, unresolved V genes explain less than half of the discrepancy, and the remainder lacks a known reason. That table is the source of V, J and clone size, and D and trimming were worked out from the DNA. For this sample the table gives 260,000 or so clones, of which more than 75% were detected only once. The ten largest make up around 0.9% of the sample.

Overall results and qualifications from the work: In vitro tests confirmed that a few of the cytomegalovirus-associated TCR beta chains recognize cytomegalovirus antigens. A total of fewer than 200 TCR beta chains were listed by the study as associated with cytomegalovirus. Subsequent analysis determined that TCRs grouped into clusters in the first cohort also showed a tendency toward co-occurrence across the 90 to 150 validation repertoires, and approximately 93% of cluster scores exceeded 0. The authors suggested that the approach could potentially be extended to other disease states and immunological phenotypes. Most TCR sequences were seen in very few donors, while some public TCRs were found in many individuals. In both the original and validation cohorts, the classifier was reported to diagnose cytomegalovirus status with high specificity and sensitivity. All 120 or so repertoires were used to score co-occurrence in the validation cohort in a later analysis, because that analysis had no HLA typing for the cohort.

The donors were included in the validation cohort of 90 to 150 subjects, a group kept apart from the roughly 690-subject first cohort. Remarks on this clone: Its specific antigen is unknown. Per-base quality was not reported, and no clone a single base away is much larger than it.

This sequence was found in a woman under 30 in good health and CMV-seronegative. The chain is encoded by TRBV14 joined to TRBJ2-2, and 9 junctional nucleotides match TRBD1. Specimen: PBMCs. The nucleotides read TGTGCCAGCAGCCAAGTACAGGGGGCGTTCGGGGAGCTGTTTTTT. Its amino acids are CASSQVQGAFGELFF.